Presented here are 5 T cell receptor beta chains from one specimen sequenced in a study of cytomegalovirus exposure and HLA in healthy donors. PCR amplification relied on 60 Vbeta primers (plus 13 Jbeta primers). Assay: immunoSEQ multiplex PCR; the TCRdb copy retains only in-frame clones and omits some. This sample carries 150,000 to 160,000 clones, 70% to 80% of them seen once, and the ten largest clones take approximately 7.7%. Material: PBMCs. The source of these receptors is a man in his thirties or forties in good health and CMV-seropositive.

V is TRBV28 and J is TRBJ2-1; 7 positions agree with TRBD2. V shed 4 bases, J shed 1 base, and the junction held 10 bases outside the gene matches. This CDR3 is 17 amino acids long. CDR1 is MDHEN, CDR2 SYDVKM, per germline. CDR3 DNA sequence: TGTGCCAGCAGTTCAGACGGGACTACTATTTCCTACAATGAGCAGTTCTTC. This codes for CASSSDGTTISYNEQFF.

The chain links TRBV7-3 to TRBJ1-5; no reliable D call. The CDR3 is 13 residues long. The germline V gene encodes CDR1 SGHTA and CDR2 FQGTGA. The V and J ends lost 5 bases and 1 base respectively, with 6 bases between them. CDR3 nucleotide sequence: TGTGCCAGCAGCCGGGGAAGCAATCAGCCCCAGCATTTT. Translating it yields CASSRGSNQPQHF.

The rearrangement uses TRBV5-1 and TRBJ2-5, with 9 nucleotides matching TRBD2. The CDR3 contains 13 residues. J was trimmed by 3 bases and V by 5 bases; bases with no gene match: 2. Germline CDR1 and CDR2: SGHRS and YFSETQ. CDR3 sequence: CASSIAGEETQYF. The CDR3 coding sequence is TGCGCCAGCAGTATAGCGGGAGAAGAGACCCAGTACTTC. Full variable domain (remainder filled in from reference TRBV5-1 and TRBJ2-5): KAGVTQTPRYLIKTRGQQVTLSCSPISGHRSVSWYQQTPGQGLQFLFEYFSETQRNKGNFPGRFSGRQFSNSRSEMNVSTLELGDSALYLCASSIAGEETQYFGPGTRLLVL.

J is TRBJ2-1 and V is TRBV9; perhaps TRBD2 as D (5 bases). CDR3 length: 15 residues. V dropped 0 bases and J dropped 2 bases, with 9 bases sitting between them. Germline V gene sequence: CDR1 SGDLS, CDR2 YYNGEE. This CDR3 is CASSVGGETYNEQFF. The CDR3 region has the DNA TGTGCCAGCAGCGTAGGGGGAGAAACCTACAATGAGCAGTTCTTC. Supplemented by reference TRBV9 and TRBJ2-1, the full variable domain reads DSGVTQTPKHLITATGQRVTLRCSPRSGDLSVYWYQQSLDQGLQFLIQYYNGEERAKGNILERFSAQQFPDLHSELNLSSLELGDSALYFCASSVGGETYNEQFFGPGTRLTVL.

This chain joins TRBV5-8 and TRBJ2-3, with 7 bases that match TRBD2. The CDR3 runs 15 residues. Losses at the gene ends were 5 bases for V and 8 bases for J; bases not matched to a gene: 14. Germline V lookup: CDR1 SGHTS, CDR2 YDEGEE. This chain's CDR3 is CASSLASGSRGTQYF. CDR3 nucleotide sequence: TGTGCCAGCAGTCTTGCTAGCGGTTCAAGGGGTACGCAGTATTTT.